This TCR beta chain was documented in a study of T-cell reconstitution after alpha-beta-depleted transplantation in children. Researchers prepared the TCRbeta library using unique molecular identifiers, the study reports. A single record per CDR3 protein comes from TCRdb applying MiXCR to the PCR reads. The table includes about 400,000 distinct CDR3 sequences, 20% detected once. J lost 0 bases, V lost 6 bases, and 11 bases had no gene match. Germline assignment: CDR1 SNHLY and CDR2 FYNNEI. The length of the CDR3 is 19 residues. The sequencing used PBMCs from the stem cell graft donor, collected from the stem cell graft. The TCR originated in a human donor who donated a stem cell graft to a child with acute myeloid leukemia. This chain joins TRBV2 and TRBJ2-1, with 13 bases fitting TRBD2. CDR3 in DNA: TGTGCCAGCAGACGGACTAGCGGGAGTCGCGCGGGCTCCTACAATGAGCAGTTCTTC. Protein product: CASRRTSGSRAGSYNEQFF.